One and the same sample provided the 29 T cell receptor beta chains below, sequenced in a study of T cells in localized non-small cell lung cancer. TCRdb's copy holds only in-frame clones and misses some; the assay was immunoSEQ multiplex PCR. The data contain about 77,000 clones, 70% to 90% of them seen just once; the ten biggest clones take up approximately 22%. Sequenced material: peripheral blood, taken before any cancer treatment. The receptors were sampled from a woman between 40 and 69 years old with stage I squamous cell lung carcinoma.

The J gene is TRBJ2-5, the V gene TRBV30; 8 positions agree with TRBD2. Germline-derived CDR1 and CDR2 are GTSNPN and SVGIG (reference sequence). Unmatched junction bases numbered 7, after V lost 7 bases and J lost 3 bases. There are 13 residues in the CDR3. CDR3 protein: CAFRDSGEETQYF. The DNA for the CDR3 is TGTGCCTTTAGGGATAGCGGGGAAGAGACCCAGTACTTC. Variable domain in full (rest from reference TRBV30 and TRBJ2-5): SQTIHQWPATLVQPVGSPLSLECTVEGTSNPNLYWYRQAAGRGLQLLFYSVGIGQISSEVPQNLSASRPQDRQFILSSKKLLLSDSGFYLCAFRDSGEETQYFGPGTRLLVL.

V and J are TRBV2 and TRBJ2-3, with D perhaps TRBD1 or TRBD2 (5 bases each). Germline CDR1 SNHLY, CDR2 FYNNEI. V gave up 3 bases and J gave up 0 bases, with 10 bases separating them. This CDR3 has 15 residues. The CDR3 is CASSESGPSTDTQYF. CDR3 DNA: TGTGCCAGCAGTGAGTCGGGGCCGAGCACAGATACGCAGTATTTT.

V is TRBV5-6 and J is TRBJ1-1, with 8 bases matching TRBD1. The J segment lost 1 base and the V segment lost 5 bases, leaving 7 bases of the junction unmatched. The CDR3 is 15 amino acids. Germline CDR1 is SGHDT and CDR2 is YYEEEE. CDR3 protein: CASRQGAGWNTEAFF. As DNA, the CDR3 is TGTGCCAGCAGGCAGGGGGCGGGGTGGAACACTGAAGCTTTCTTT. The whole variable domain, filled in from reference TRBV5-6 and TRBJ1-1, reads DAGVTQSPTHLIKTRGQQVTLRCSPKSGHDTVSWYQQALGQGPQFIFQYYEEEERQRGNFPDRFSGHQFPNYSSELNVNALLLGDSALYLCASRQGAGWNTEAFFGQGTRLTVV.

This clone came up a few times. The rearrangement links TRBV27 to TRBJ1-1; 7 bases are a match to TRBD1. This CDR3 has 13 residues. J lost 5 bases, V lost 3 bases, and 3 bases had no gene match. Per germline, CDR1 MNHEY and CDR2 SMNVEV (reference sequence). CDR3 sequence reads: CASSFSTGTEAFF. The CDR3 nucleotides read TGTGCCAGCAGTTTTTCGACAGGGACTGAAGCTTTCTTT.

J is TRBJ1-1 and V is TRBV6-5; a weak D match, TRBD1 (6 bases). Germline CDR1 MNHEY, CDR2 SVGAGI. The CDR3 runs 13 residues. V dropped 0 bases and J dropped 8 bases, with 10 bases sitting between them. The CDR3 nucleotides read TGTGCCAGCAGTTACTCCCGGACAGCCGAAGCTTTCTTT. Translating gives CASSYSRTAEAFF.

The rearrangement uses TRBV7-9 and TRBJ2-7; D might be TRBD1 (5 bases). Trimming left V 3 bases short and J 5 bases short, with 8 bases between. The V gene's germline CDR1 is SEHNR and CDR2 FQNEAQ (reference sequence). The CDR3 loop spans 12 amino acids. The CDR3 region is CASSLQGNEQYF. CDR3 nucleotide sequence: TGTGCCAGCAGCTTGCAGGGCAACGAGCAGTACTTC.

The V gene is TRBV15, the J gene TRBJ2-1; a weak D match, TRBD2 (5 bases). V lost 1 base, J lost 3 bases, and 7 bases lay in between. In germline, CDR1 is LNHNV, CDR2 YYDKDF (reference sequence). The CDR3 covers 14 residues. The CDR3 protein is CATSRADFYNEQFF. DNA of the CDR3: TGTGCCACCAGCAGAGCGGACTTCTACAATGAGCAGTTCTTC.

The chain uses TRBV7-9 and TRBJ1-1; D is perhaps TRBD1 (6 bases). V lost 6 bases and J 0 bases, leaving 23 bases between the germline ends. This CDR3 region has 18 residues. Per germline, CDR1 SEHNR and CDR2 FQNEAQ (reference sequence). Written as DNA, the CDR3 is TGTGCCAGCAGGGTAGCGACAGGACGGAATACTATGAACACTGAAGCTTTCTTT. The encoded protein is CASRVATGRNTMNTEAFF.

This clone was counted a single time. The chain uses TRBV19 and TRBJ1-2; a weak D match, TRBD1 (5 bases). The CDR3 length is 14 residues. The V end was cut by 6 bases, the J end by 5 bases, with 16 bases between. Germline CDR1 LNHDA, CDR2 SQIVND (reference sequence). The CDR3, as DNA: TGTGCCAGTAGCCGAAGGGGTGGGGAGTATGGCTACACCTTC. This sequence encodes CASSRRGGEYGYTF. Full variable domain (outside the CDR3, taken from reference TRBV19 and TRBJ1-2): DGGITQSPKYLFRKEGQNVTLSCEQNLNHDAMYWYRQDPGQGLRLIYYSQIVNDFQKGDIAEGYSVSREKKESFPLTVTSAQKNPTAFYLCASSRRGGEYGYTFGSGTRLTVV.

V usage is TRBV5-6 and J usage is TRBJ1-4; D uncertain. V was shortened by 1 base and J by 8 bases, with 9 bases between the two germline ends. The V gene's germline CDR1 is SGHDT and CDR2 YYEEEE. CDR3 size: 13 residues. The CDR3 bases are TGTGCCAGCAGCTTGTGGGAAAACGAAAAACTGTTTTTT. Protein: CASSLWENEKLFF.

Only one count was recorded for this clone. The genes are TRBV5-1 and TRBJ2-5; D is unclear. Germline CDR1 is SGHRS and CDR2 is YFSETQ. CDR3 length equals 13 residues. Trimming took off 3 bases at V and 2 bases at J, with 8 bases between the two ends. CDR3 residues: CASSSHGQETQYF. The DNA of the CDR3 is TGCGCCAGCAGCTCGCATGGACAAGAGACCCAGTACTTC.

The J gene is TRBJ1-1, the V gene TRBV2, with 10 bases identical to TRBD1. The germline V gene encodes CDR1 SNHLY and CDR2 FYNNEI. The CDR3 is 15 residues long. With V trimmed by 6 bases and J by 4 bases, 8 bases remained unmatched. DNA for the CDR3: TGTGCCAGCAGCGGCTTCGACAGGGGGCTCACTGAAGCTTTCTTT. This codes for CASSGFDRGLTEAFF.

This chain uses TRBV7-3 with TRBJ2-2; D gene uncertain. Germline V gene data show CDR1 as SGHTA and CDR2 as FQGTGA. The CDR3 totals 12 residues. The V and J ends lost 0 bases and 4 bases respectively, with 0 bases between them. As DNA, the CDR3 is TGTGCCAGCAGCTTAACCACCGGGGAGCTGTTTTTT. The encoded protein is CASSLTTGELFF. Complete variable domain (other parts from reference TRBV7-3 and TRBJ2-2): GAGVSQTPSNKVTEKGKYVELRCDPISGHTALYWYRQSLGQGPEFLIYFQGTGAADDSGLPNDRFFAVRPEGSVSTLKIQRTERGDSAVYLCASSLTTGELFFGEGSRLTVL.

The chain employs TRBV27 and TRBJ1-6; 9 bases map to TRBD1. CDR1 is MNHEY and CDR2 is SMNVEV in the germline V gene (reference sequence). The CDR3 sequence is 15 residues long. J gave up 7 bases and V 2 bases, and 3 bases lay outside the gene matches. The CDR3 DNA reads TGTGCCAGCAGTTTACGGACAGGGGAAAATTCACCCCTCCACTTT. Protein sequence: CASSLRTGENSPLHF.

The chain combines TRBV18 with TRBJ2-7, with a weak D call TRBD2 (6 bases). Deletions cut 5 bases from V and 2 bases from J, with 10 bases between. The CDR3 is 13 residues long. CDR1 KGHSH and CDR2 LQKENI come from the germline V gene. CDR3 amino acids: CASSGRGAYEQYF. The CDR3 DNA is TGTGCCAGCTCAGGCCGCGGGGCCTACGAGCAGTACTTC. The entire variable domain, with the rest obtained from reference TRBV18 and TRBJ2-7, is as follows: NAGVMQNPRHLVRRRGQEARLRCSPMKGHSHVYWYRQLPEEGLKFMVYLQKENIIDESGMPKERFSAEFPKEGPSILRIQQVVRGDSAAYFCASSGRGAYEQYFGPGTRLTVT.

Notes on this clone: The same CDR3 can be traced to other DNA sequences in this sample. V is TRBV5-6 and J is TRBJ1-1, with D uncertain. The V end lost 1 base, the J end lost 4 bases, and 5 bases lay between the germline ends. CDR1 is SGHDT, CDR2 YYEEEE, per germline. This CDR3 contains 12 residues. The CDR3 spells CASSLRSTEAFF. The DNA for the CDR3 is TGTGCCAGCAGCTTGCGGAGCACTGAAGCTTTCTTT.

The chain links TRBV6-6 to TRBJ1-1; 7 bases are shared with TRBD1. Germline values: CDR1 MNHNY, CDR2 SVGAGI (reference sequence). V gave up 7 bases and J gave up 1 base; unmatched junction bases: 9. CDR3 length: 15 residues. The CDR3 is CASTKQGTRNTEAFF. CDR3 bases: TGTGCCAGCACTAAACAGGGGACAAGGAACACTGAAGCTTTCTTT.

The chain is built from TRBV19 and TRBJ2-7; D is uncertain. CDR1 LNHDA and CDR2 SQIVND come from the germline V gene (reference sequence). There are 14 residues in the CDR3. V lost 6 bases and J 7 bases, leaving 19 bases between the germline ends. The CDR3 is CASSQSAATGEQYF. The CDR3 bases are TGTGCCAGTAGCCAGAGCGCAGCCACCGGTGAGCAGTACTTC.

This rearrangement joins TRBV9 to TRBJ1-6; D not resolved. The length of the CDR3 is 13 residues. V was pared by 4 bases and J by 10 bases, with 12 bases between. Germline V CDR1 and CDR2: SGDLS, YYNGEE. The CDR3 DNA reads TGTGCCAGCAGCCCATACGATGGGTCACCCCTCCACTTT. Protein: CASSPYDGSPLHF. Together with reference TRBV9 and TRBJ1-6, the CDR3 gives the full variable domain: DSGVTQTPKHLITATGQRVTLRCSPRSGDLSVYWYQQSLDQGLQFLIQYYNGEERAKGNILERFSAQQFPDLHSELNLSSLELGDSALYFCASSPYDGSPLHFGNGTRLTVT.

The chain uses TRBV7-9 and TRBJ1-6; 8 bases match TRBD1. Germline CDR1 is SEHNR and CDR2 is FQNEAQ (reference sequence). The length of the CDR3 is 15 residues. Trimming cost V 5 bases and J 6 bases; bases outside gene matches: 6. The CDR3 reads CASSRGTGANSPLHF. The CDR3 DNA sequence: TGTGCCAGCAGCCGAGGGACAGGCGCTAATTCACCCCTCCACTTT.

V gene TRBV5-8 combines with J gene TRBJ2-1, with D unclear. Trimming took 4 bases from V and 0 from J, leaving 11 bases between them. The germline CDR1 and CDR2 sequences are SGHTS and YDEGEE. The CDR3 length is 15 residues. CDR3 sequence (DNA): TGTGCCAGCAGCGAACTCCTGAGCTCCTACAATGAGCAGTTCTTC. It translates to CASSELLSSYNEQFF.

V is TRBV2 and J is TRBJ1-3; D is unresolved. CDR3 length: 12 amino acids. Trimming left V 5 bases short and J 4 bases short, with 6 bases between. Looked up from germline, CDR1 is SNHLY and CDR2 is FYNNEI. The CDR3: CASSLSGNTIYF. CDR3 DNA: TGTGCCAGCAGTTTATCCGGAAACACCATATATTTT.

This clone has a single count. The CDR3 DNA follows: TGTGCCAGCAGCTCATGGGACAGGTCTTACAATGAGCAGTTCTTC. This translates into CASSSWDRSYNEQFF. V and J are TRBV11-2 and TRBJ2-1, with TRBD1 matching over 8 bases. Germline CDR1 SGHAT, CDR2 FQNNGV. CDR3 length: 15 residues. Losses at the gene ends were 4 bases for V and 4 bases for J; bases not matched to a gene: 6.

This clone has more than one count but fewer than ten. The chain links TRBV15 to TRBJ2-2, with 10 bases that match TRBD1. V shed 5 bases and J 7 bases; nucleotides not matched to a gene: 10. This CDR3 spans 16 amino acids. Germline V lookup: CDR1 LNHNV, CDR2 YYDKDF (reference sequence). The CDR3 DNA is TGTGCCACCAGCGTGGGCGGGACAGGGGCGGACGGGGAGCTGTTTTTT. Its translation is CATSVGGTGADGELFF.

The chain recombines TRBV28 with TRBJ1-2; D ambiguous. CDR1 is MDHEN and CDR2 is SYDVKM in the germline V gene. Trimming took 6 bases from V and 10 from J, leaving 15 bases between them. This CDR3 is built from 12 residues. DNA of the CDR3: TGTGCCAGCAGCTTCGGACTGTATACCTACACCTTC. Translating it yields CASSFGLYTYTF.

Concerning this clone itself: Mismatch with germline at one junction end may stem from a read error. In nucleotides, the CDR3 is TGTGCCAGCAGTGACAGCCTTAATAGCTATCAGCCCCAGCATTTT. This codes for CASSDSLNSYQPQHF. This sequence joins TRBV2 and TRBJ1-5; D is uncertain. The germline CDR1 and CDR2 sequences are SNHLY and FYNNEI. The length of the CDR3 is 15 residues.

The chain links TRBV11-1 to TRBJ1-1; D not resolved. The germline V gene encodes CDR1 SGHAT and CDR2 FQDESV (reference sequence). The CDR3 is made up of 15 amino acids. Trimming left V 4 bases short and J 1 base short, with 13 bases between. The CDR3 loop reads CASSYRSGANTEAFF. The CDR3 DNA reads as TGTGCCAGCAGCTACCGCAGCGGAGCGAACACTGAAGCTTTCTTT.

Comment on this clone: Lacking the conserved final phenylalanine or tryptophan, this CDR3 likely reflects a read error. DNA of the CDR3: TGCGCCAGCAGCCCCATGGGGACAGGGACGAATGGCTACACCCTC. This gives the protein CASSPMGTGTNGYTL. The chain links TRBV5-1 to TRBJ1-2; 9 nucleotides match TRBD1. V lost 4 bases and J lost 6; bases outside the gene matches: 10. CDR3 size: 15 residues. The germline CDR1 and CDR2 sequences are SGHRS and YFSETQ.

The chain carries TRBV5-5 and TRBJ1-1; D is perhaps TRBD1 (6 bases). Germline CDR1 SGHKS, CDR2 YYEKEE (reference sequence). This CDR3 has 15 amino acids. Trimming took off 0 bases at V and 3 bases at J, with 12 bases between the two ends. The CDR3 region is CASSLEWAGDTEAFF. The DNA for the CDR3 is TGTGCCAGCAGCTTGGAGTGGGCAGGGGACACTGAAGCTTTCTTT.